This TCR beta chain was sequenced in a study of spatial heterogeneity in lung cancer. Overall study context: After resection, follow-up PBMC samples were sequenced when available, at a median of roughly two years later.

TCRdb passed the 5' RACE reads through MiXCR, listing each CDR3 protein once. Of 15,000 to 20,000 distinct CDR3 sequences in the sample, approximately 19% were seen once. About this clonotype itself: Its antigen is unidentified.

The study's findings and limits: Relative to follow-up, resection was when ubiquitous expanded tumor TCRs appeared more in blood.

The CDR3 covers 18 residues. Between the trimmed V and J ends, which lost 7 bases and 2 bases, there was a span of 23 bases. Germline CDR1 and CDR2: MGHRA and YSYEKL. This sample's time point: blood at routine non-recurrence follow-up after resection. Whole RNA from tumor, nontumor lung or frozen PBMC was sequenced unsorted. This TCR was recovered from a male donor with early-stage non-small cell lung cancer. Sequenced material: PBMCs, taken at follow-up. The chain joins TRBV4-1 to TRBJ2-2, with D possibly called TRBD1 or TRBD2 (5 bases each). CDR3 residues: CASNGRPLRDLNTGELFF. The CDR3 DNA reads TGCGCCAGCAATGGTCGCCCCCTCCGGGACCTTAACACCGGGGAGCTGTTTTTT.